This T cell receptor (beta chain) was recorded in a study of cytomegalovirus exposure and HLA in healthy donors. The study's findings and limits: According to reports, the classifier identified cytomegalovirus status with high specificity and sensitivity. It was about 150 TCR beta chains that were listed as cytomegalovirus-associated. Most CMV-associated TCR beta chains appeared HLA-restricted in a later analysis.

Comment on this clone: The antigen is not known.

The study ran its PCR with 60 Vbeta and 13 Jbeta primers. The protocol was immunoSEQ multiplex PCR, while the TCRdb copy is restricted to in-frame clones and leaves out a portion. The sample yields over 120,000 clones, around 80% seen once. This receptor was obtained from a woman aged 25 to 39 in good health and CMV-seronegative. The sequencing input was PBMCs.

CDR3 sequence reads: CASSIASGGLLHEQYF. The CDR3 DNA reads TGTGCCAGTAGTATAGCTAGCGGGGGTCTCCTCCACGAGCAGTACTTC. The rearrangement links TRBV19 to TRBJ2-7, with 10 positions matching TRBD2. With V trimmed by 1 base and J by 5 bases, 8 bases remained unmatched. Germline CDR1 reads LNHDA; CDR2 reads SQIVND (reference sequence). There are 16 residues in the CDR3.